These 29 T cell receptor beta chains were all obtained from the same sample, sequenced in a study of cytomegalovirus exposure and HLA in healthy donors. Generated by immunoSEQ multiplex PCR, the TCRdb table keeps only in-frame clones and is missing some. Of 230,000 or so clones in the sample, approximately 86% were seen once. The sequenced material came from PBMCs. The receptors shown here come from a woman younger than 30 in good health and CMV-seronegative.

The rearrangement links TRBV27 to TRBJ2-7, with 7 bases aligning to TRBD1. V was clipped by 10 bases and J by 10 bases; unmatched bases: 19. The CDR3 length is 14 residues. The germline CDR1 and CDR2 sequences are MNHEY and SMNVEV (reference sequence). The CDR3 bases are TGTGCCACCCGCCGGGACAGCGATCCTAGTGGCCAGTACTTC. It specifies CATRRDSDPSGQYF.

The J gene is TRBJ2-6, the V gene TRBV4-3; D is undetermined. The CDR3 extends over 17 amino acids. Trimming stripped 4 bases from V and 0 bases from J, with 13 bases between. Germline V gene sequence: CDR1 LGHNA, CDR2 YSLEER. This CDR3 is CASSPPPVSSGANVLTF. In nucleotides, the CDR3 is TGCGCCAGCAGCCCCCCCCCGGTGAGCTCTGGGGCCAACGTCCTGACTTTC.

V is TRBV5-6 and J is TRBJ2-1, with D perhaps matching TRBD2 (6 bases). CDR1 is SGHDT, CDR2 YYEEEE, per germline. This CDR3 comprises 13 residues. Between the trimmed V and J ends, which lost 4 bases and 6 bases, there was a span of 11 bases. The CDR3 DNA reads as TGTGCCAGCAGCGAGGGACTGAGCAATGAGCAGTTCTTC. It translates to CASSEGLSNEQFF. The full variable domain, with the rest looked up from reference TRBV5-6 and TRBJ2-1, is DAGVTQSPTHLIKTRGQQVTLRCSPKSGHDTVSWYQQALGQGPQFIFQYYEEEERQRGNFPDRFSGHQFPNYSSELNVNALLLGDSALYLCASSEGLSNEQFFGPGTRLTVL.

This chain uses TRBV6-6 with TRBJ1-5; the D is unclear. The V and J ends lost 0 bases and 6 bases respectively, with 12 bases between them. Germline lookup yields CDR1 MNHNY and CDR2 SVGAGI (reference sequence). This CDR3 spans 15 amino acids. For the CDR3, the DNA is TGTGCCAGCAGTTACTCGAATCCGGGGAGTCAGCCCCAGCATTTT. Translating it yields CASSYSNPGSQPQHF.

This chain joins TRBV11-1 and TRBJ2-1, with D perhaps TRBD2 (6 bases). In germline, CDR1 is SGHAT, CDR2 FQDESV (reference sequence). This CDR3 is 16 amino acids long. The germline V and J ends were trimmed by 1 base and 2 bases, with 12 bases remaining between them. The CDR3 is CASSLGWRGAYNEQFF. The CDR3 region has the DNA TGTGCCAGCAGCTTAGGGTGGAGGGGCGCCTACAATGAGCAGTTCTTC.

The rearrangement links TRBV27 to TRBJ2-7; 15 bases are shared with TRBD2. This CDR3 comprises 22 residues. V lost 4 bases and J lost 4; bases outside the gene matches: 23. Per germline, CDR1 MNHEY and CDR2 SMNVEV (reference sequence). The CDR3 here is CASSSDGGRIDRTSGREYEQYF. CDR3 nucleotides: TGTGCCAGCAGTTCGGACGGGGGGCGGATCGACCGGACTAGCGGGAGGGAATACGAGCAGTACTTC.

CDR3 sequence (DNA): TGTGCCAGCAGTTTTCGGCAGGGGTACTACAATGAGCAGTTCTTC. Its protein product is CASSFRQGYYNEQFF. This sequence joins TRBV28 and TRBJ2-1, with a weak D call TRBD1 (6 bases). Looked up from germline, CDR1 is MDHEN and CDR2 is SYDVKM. Trimming pared 3 bases from V and 3 bases from J, leaving 12 bases between. This CDR3 has 15 amino acids.

The CDR3 spells CASSLGTGRYEQYF. In DNA, the CDR3 is TGTGCCAGCAGTCTCGGGACAGGGCGTTACGAGCAGTACTTC. V usage is TRBV6-1 and J usage is TRBJ2-7; 9 nucleotides line up with TRBD1. V lost 5 bases, J lost 4 bases, and 6 bases stayed unmatched. The CDR3 has 14 amino acids. Germline values: CDR1 MNHNS, CDR2 SASEGT.

This chain connects TRBV19 to TRBJ2-1; possible D gene TRBD2, 5 bases. Deletions cut 3 bases from V and 5 bases from J, with 8 bases between. The CDR3 has 13 residues. CDR1 is LNHDA and CDR2 is SQIVND in the germline V gene (reference sequence). The CDR3 DNA reads as TGTGCCAGTAGTATTTCGGGAAACAATGAGCAGTTCTTC. It codes for CASSISGNNEQFF.

J is TRBJ2-5 and V is TRBV2; 7 bases match TRBD1. V dropped 6 bases and J dropped 1; count of bases not matched to a gene: 8. The CDR3 contains 15 residues. Germline loops: CDR1 SNHLY, CDR2 FYNNEI. In DNA form, the CDR3 reads TGTGCCAGCAGCTCTTCGGACAGGTTCCAAGAGACCCAGTACTTC. Protein: CASSSSDRFQETQYF.

This chain connects TRBV7-9 to TRBJ2-3; possibly TRBD2 for D (6 bases). The CDR3 totals 16 residues. Trimming took 5 bases from V and 4 from J, leaving 19 bases between them. Germline lookup yields CDR1 SEHNR and CDR2 FQNEAQ (reference sequence). The CDR3 loop reads CASSPIRGVSADTQYF. The CDR3 DNA reads as TGTGCCAGCAGCCCCATCCGCGGGGTTTCGGCAGATACGCAGTATTTT.

V and J are TRBV2 and TRBJ1-4; D unclear. The length of the CDR3 is 16 residues. Germline V lookup: CDR1 SNHLY, CDR2 FYNNEI. The V gene lost 4 bases and the J gene lost 4 bases, with 16 bases spanning the gap. In nucleotides, the CDR3 is TGTGCCAGCAGTGGGGCGACGGAGGGATTTAATGAAAAACTGTTTTTT. Amino acids: CASSGATEGFNEKLFF.

The genes are TRBV14 and TRBJ2-7; 9 bases are shared with TRBD1. From germline, CDR1 is SGHDN and CDR2 FVKESK. The J segment lost 6 bases and the V segment lost 2 bases, leaving 8 bases of the junction unmatched. This CDR3 is built from 15 residues. CDR3 residues: CASSQFTGTGLEQYF. Written as DNA, the CDR3 is TGTGCCAGCAGCCAATTCACCGGGACAGGGCTCGAGCAGTACTTC.

This rearrangement joins TRBV2 to TRBJ2-2; maybe TRBD2 (6 bases). Germline assignment: CDR1 SNHLY and CDR2 FYNNEI. Trimming took off 6 bases at V and 4 bases at J, with 21 bases between the two ends. This CDR3 has 17 residues. The CDR3 region has the DNA TGTGCCAGCAGGGGGGGTCCAACTAGGAAGACCACCGGGGAGCTGTTTTTT. Its translation is CASRGGPTRKTTGELFF.

This sequence joins TRBV7-3 and TRBJ2-7, with 11 nucleotides matching TRBD1. The CDR3 sequence is 15 residues long. V lost 6 bases and J lost 3; bases outside the gene matches: 7. Germline CDR1 is SGHTA and CDR2 is FQGTGA. CDR3 loop: CASSPTGTGGYEQYF. CDR3 nucleotide sequence: TGTGCCAGCAGTCCCACCGGGACAGGGGGCTACGAGCAGTACTTC.

The chain couples TRBV7-2 to TRBJ2-1, with TRBD2 matching 12 bases. V was pared by 5 bases and J by 8 bases, with 10 bases of the junction left unmatched. The CDR3 extends over 16 amino acids. Looked up from germline, CDR1 is SGHTA and CDR2 is FQGNSA. In nucleotides, the CDR3 is TGTGCCAGCAGCCCACGACTAGCGGGAGCTATACATGAGCAGTTCTTC. It codes for CASSPRLAGAIHEQFF.

V gene TRBV9 combines with J gene TRBJ1-1, with TRBD1 matching over 10 bases. The CDR3 covers 13 residues. The germline CDR1 and CDR2 sequences are SGDLS and YYNGEE. V was pared by 3 bases and J by 6 bases, with 2 bases of the junction left unmatched. CDR3 sequence reads: CASSGDRGAEAFF. The DNA of the CDR3 is TGTGCCAGCAGCGGGGACAGGGGAGCTGAAGCTTTCTTT.

The gene calls are TRBV30 and TRBJ1-1; 9 bases are a match to TRBD1. J was trimmed by 4 bases and V by 3 bases; bases with no gene match: 6. Germline CDR1 GTSNPN, CDR2 SVGIG (reference sequence). The CDR3 loop spans 14 amino acids. CDR3 sequence reads: CAWRDRGWGTEAFF. The CDR3 coding sequence is TGTGCCTGGAGGGACAGGGGATGGGGCACTGAAGCTTTCTTT.

The chain joins TRBV4-3 to TRBJ2-1, with 7 bases that match TRBD1. Germline V gives CDR1 LGHNA, CDR2 YSLEER. The V and J ends lost 2 bases and 1 base, in that order; junction bases with no gene match: 2. The CDR3 extends over 15 amino acids. The CDR3 DNA sequence: TGCGCCAGCAGCCAATGGGACAGATCCTACAATGAGCAGTTCTTC. Amino acids: CASSQWDRSYNEQFF.

The J gene is TRBJ2-7, the V gene TRBV29-1; 9 positions match TRBD1. V lost 7 bases to trimming and J lost 6 bases; unmatched junction nucleotides: 7. Germline assignment: CDR1 SQVTM and CDR2 ANQGSEA. The CDR3 covers 12 residues. The CDR3 spells CSARDRVSEQYF. The DNA of the CDR3 is TGCAGCGCCCGGGACAGGGTATCCGAGCAGTACTTC.

This chain uses TRBV18 with TRBJ2-1; the match to TRBD1 covers 7 bases. V lost 6 bases and J lost 2; bases outside the gene matches: 10. The CDR3 runs 16 residues. CDR1 and CDR2 (germline): KGHSH, LQKENI. The CDR3 DNA reads as TGTGCCAGCTCTCGCACAGGGGCCTCGGCCTACAATGAGCAGTTCTTC. Translating gives CASSRTGASAYNEQFF.

The chain carries TRBV6-5 and TRBJ2-3, with TRBD2 as a possible D gene (5 bases). The CDR3 runs to 13 residues. Trimming pared 8 bases from V and 4 bases from J, leaving 13 bases between. Germline CDR1 reads MNHEY; CDR2 reads SVGAGI. The CDR3: CASYSGGSDTQYF. The DNA of the CDR3 is TGTGCCAGCTATAGTGGAGGTTCAGATACGCAGTATTTT.

J is TRBJ2-3 and V is TRBV6-1; 8 nucleotides line up with TRBD1. This CDR3 spans 15 amino acids. CDR1 is MNHNS, CDR2 SASEGT, per germline. The ends lost 4 bases at V and 5 bases at J; junction bases unmatched: 8. The CDR3 nucleotides read TGTGCCAGCAGTGTAGGTCGGGACAGGAAAGATACGCAGTATTTT. Translating it yields CASSVGRDRKDTQYF.

The V and J genes are TRBV7-9 and TRBJ2-7; D is possibly TRBD2 (5 bases). The CDR3 sequence is 12 residues long. CDR1 and CDR2 from the germline V gene are SEHNR and FQNEAQ (reference sequence). The germline V and J ends were trimmed by 6 bases and 3 bases, with 9 bases remaining between them. In DNA form, the CDR3 reads TGTGCCAGCAGTGGACTCATCTACGAGCAGTACTTC. This codes for CASSGLIYEQYF.

The chain couples TRBV9 to TRBJ2-7; D perhaps matches TRBD2 (5 bases). Trimming took 0 bases from V and 0 from J, leaving 10 bases between them. Germline lookup yields CDR1 SGDLS and CDR2 YYNGEE. The CDR3 sequence is 15 residues long. In DNA, the CDR3 is TGTGCCAGCAGCGTAGAGAGCGGAAGCTCCTACGAGCAGTACTTC. This sequence encodes CASSVESGSSYEQYF.

The rearrangement links TRBV7-9 to TRBJ2-7, with D unresolved. V was pared by 5 bases and J by 1 base, with 18 bases between. The CDR3 covers 16 residues. Per germline, CDR1 SEHNR and CDR2 FQNEAQ (reference sequence). The CDR3 protein is CASSHAPEQLSYEQYF. In DNA form, the CDR3 reads TGTGCCAGCAGCCATGCCCCCGAACAGCTTTCCTACGAGCAGTACTTC.

The chain carries TRBV19 and TRBJ1-5, with 8 bases aligning to TRBD1. J gave up 5 bases and V 5 bases, and 8 bases lay outside the gene matches. Germline CDR1 LNHDA, CDR2 SQIVND (reference sequence). The CDR3 is made up of 15 amino acids. Written as DNA, the CDR3 is TGTGCCAGTAGTTTAGCCAGGGGGCTCGATCAGCCCCAGCATTTT. This codes for CASSLARGLDQPQHF.

The chain is built from TRBV18 and TRBJ2-2; perhaps TRBD2 as D (5 bases). This CDR3 is 14 amino acids long. Trimming shortened V by 3 bases and J by 7 bases, and 12 bases separated the two germline ends. Germline loops: CDR1 KGHSH, CDR2 LQKENI. The CDR3 nucleotides read TGTGCCAGCTCACCTCAGGCGGGCGACGGGGAGCTGTTTTTT. This translates into CASSPQAGDGELFF.

This chain connects TRBV6-1 to TRBJ2-7; tentative D call: TRBD1 (5 bases). The CDR3 runs 13 residues. Trimming removed 7 bases from V and 2 bases from J, with 12 bases in between. The germline V gene encodes CDR1 MNHNS and CDR2 SASEGT. CDR3 region: CASNRQQTYEQYF. In DNA, the CDR3 is TGTGCCAGCAACCGACAGCAGACCTACGAGCAGTACTTC.